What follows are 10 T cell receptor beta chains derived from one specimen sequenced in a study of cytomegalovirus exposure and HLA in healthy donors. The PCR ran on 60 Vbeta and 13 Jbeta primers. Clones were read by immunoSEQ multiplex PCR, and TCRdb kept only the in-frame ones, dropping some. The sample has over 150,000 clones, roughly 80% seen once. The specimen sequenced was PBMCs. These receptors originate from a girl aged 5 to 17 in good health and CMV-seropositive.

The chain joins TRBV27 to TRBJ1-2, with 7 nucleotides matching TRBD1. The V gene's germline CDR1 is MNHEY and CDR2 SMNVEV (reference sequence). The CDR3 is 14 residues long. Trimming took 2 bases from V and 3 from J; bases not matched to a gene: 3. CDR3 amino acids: CASSLRQGDYGYTF. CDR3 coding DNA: TGTGCCAGCAGTTTACGCCAGGGGGACTATGGCTACACCTTC.

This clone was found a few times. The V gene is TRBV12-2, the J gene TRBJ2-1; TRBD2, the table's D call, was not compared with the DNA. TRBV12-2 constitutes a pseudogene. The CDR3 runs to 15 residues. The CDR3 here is CASRGGASVNNEQFF. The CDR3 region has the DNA TGTGCAAGTCGCGGGGGGGCTAGTGTGAATAATGAGCAGTTCTTC.

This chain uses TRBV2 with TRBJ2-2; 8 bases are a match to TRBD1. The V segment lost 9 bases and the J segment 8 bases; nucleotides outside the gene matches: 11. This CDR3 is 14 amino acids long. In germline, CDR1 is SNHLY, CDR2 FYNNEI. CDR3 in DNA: TGTGCCAGTACGCAGGGGGCCGGTTCTGGGGAGCTGTTTTTT. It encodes CASTQGAGSGELFF.

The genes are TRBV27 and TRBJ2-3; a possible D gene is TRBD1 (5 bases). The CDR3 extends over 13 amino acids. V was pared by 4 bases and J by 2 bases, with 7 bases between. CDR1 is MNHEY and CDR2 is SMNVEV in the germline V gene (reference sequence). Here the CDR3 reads CASSYRNTDTQYF. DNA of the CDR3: TGTGCCAGCAGTTACAGGAACACAGATACGCAGTATTTT.

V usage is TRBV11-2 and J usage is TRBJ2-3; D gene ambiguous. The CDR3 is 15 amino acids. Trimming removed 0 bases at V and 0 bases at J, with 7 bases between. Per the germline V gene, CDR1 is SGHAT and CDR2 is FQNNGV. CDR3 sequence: CASSLEGASTDTQYF. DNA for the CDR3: TGTGCCAGCAGCTTAGAGGGCGCGAGCACAGATACGCAGTATTTT.

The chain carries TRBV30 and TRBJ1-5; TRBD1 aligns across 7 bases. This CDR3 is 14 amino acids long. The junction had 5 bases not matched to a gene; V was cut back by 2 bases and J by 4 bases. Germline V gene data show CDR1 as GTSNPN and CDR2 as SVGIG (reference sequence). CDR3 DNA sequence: TGTGCCTGGAGTAGACCGACAGGGAATCAGCCCCAGCATTTT. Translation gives CAWSRPTGNQPQHF.

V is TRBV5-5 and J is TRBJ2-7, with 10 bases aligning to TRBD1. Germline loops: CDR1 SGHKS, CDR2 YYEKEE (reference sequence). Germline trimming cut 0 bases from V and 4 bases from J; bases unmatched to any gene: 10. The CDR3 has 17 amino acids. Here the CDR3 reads CASSLAFQGTGAYEQYF. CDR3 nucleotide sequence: TGTGCCAGCAGCTTGGCTTTTCAAGGGACAGGGGCATACGAGCAGTACTTC. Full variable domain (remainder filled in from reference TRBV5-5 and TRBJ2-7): DAGVTQSPTHLIKTRGQQVTLRCSPISGHKSVSWYQQVLGQGPQFIFQYYEKEERGRGNFPDRFSARQFPNYSSELNVNALLLGDSALYLCASSLAFQGTGAYEQYFGPGTRLTVT.

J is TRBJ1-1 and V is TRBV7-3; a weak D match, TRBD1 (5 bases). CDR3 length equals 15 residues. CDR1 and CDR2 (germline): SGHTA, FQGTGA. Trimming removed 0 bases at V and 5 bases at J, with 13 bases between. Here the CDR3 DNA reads TGTGCCAGCAGCTTAACAGGCGGGGGTAGGACTGAAGCTTTCTTT. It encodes CASSLTGGGRTEAFF.

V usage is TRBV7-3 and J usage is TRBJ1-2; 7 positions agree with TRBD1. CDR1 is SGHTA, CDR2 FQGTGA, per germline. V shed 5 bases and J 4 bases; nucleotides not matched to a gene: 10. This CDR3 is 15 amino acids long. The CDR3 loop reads CASSPNLAGGYGYTF. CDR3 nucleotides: TGTGCCAGCAGCCCTAATCTGGCAGGGGGCTATGGCTACACCTTC.

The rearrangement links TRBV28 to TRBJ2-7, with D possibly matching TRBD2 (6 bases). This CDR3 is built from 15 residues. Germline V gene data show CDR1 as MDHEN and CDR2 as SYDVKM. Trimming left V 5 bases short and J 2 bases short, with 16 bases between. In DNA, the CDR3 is TGTGCCAGCAGTACCACAGGAGCGGGTCCCTACGAGCAGTACTTC. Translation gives CASSTTGAGPYEQYF.